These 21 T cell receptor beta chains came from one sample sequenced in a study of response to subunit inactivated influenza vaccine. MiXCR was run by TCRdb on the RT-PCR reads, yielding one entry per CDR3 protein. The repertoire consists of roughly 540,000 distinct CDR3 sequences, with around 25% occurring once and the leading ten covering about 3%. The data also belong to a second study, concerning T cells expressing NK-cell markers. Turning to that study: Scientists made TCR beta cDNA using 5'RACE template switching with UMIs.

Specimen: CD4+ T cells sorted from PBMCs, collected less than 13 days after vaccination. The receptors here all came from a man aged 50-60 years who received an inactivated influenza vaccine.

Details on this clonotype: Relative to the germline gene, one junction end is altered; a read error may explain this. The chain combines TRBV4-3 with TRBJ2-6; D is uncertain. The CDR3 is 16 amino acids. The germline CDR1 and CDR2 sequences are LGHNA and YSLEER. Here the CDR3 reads CASSQERISGANVLTF. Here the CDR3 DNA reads TGCGCCAGCAGTCAAGAAAGGATCTCTGGGGCCAACGTCCTGACTTTC.

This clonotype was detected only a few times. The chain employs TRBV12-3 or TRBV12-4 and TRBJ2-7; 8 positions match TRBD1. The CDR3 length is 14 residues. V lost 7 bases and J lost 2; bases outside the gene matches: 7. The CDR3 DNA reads TGTGCCAGCACGTCGGACAGGGACACCTACGAGCAGTACTTC. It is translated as CASTSDRDTYEQYF.

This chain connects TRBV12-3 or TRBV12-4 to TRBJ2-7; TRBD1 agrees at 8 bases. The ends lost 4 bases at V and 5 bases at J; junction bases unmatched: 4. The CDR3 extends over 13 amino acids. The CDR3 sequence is CASSSRDRHEQYF. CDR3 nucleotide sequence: TGTGCCAGCAGTTCCAGGGACAGGCACGAGCAGTACTTC.

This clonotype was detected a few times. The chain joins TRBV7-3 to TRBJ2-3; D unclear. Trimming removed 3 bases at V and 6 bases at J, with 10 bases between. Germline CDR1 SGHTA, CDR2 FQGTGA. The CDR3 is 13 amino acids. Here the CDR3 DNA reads TGTGCCAGCAGCTTCGATTTAGGGGATACGCAGTATTTT. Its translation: CASSFDLGDTQYF.

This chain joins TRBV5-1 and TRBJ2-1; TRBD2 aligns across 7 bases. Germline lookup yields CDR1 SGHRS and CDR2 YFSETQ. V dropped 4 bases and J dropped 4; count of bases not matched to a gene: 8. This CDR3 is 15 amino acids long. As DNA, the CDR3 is TGCGCCAGCAGCAGGGAGGGACTCGAGTACAATGAGCAGTTCTTC. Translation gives CASSREGLEYNEQFF.

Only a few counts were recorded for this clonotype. Here the CDR3 DNA reads TGTGCCAGCAGCTTAATGGCGTCTACCTCCCCGGAGACCCAGTACTTC. This codes for CASSLMASTSPETQYF. The chain is built from TRBV7-2 and TRBJ2-5, with unresolved D. Germline CDR1 and CDR2: SGHTA and FQGNSA. Trimming shortened V by 2 bases and J by 5 bases, and 18 bases separated the two germline ends. This CDR3 region has 16 residues.

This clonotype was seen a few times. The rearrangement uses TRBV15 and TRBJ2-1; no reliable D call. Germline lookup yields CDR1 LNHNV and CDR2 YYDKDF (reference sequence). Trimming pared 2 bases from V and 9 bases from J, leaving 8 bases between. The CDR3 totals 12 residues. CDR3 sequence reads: CATSRSWVEQFF. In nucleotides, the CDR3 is TGTGCCACCAGCAGAAGCTGGGTTGAGCAGTTCTTC.

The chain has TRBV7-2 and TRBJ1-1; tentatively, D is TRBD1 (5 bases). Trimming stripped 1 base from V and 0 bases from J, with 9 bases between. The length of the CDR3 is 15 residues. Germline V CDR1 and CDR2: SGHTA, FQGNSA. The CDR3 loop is CASSLEQVLNTEAFF. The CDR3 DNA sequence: TGTGCCAGCAGCTTAGAACAGGTCTTGAACACTGAAGCTTTCTTT.

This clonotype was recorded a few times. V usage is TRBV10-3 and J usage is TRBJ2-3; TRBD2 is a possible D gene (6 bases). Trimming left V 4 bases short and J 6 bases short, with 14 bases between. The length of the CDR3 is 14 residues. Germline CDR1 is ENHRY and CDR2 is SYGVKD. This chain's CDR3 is CAISVGGAGDTQYF. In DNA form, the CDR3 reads TGTGCCATCAGTGTAGGAGGGGCCGGGGATACGCAGTATTTT.

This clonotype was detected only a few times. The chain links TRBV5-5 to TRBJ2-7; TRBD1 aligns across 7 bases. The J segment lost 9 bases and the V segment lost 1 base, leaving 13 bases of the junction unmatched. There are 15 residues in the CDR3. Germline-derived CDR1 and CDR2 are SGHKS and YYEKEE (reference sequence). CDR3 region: CASSLSGTETMAQYF. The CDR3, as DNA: TGTGCCAGCAGCTTGTCCGGGACAGAAACGATGGCGCAGTACTTC.

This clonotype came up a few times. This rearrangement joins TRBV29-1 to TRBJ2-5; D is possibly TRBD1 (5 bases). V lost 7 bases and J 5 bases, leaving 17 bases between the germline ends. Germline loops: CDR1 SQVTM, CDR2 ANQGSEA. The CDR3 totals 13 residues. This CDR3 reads CSALRSHRETQYF. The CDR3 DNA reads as TGCAGCGCCCTAAGATCCCACAGGGAGACCCAGTACTTC.

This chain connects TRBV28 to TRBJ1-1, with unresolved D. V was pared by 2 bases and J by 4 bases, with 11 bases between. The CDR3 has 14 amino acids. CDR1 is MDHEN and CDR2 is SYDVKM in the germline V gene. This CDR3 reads CASSLGVTVTEAFF. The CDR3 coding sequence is TGTGCCAGCAGTTTAGGGGTTACGGTCACTGAAGCTTTCTTT.

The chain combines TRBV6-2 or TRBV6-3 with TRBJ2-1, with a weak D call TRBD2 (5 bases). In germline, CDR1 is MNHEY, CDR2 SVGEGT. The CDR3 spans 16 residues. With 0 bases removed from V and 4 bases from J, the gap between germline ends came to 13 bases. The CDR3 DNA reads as TGTGCCAGCAGTTACTCGGGTGAGGGTTGGTACAATGAGCAGTTCTTC. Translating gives CASSYSGEGWYNEQFF.

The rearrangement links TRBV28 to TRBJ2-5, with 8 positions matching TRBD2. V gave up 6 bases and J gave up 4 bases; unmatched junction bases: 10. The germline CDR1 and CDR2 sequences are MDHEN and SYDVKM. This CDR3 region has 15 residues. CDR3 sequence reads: CASSPGVAGLETQYF. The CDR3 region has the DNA TGTGCCAGCAGCCCAGGGGTAGCGGGGCTAGAGACCCAGTACTTC.

CDR3 protein: CASSTSSGPRPYF. CDR3 bases: TGTGCCAGCAGTACCTCTAGCGGCCCCCGGCCGTACTTC. This chain connects TRBV6-2 or TRBV6-3 to TRBJ2-7; 7 bases are shared with TRBD2. Germline assignment: CDR1 MNHEY and CDR2 SVGEGT. V was clipped by 5 bases and J by 12 bases; unmatched bases: 13. This CDR3 spans 13 amino acids.

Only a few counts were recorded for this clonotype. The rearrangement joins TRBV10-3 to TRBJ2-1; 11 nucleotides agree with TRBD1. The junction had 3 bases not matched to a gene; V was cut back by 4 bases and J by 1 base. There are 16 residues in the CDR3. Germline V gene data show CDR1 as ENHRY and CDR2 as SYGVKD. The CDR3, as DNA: TGTGCCATCAGTGGGGGGACAGGGGGTTCCTACAATGAGCAGTTCTTC. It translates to CAISGGTGGSYNEQFF.

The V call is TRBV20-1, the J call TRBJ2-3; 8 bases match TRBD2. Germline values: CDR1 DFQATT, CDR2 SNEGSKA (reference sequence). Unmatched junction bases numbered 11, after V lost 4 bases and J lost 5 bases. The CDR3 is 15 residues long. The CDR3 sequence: CSATPNGGAVDTQYF. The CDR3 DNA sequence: TGCAGTGCTACCCCCAACGGGGGGGCAGTAGATACGCAGTATTTT.

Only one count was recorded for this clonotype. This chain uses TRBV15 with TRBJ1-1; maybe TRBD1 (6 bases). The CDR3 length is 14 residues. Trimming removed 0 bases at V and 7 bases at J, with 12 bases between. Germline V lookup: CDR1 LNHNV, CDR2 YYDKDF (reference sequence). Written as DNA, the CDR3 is TGTGCCACCAGCAGAGATTTAAGGGGGGATGAAGCTTTCTTT. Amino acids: CATSRDLRGDEAFF. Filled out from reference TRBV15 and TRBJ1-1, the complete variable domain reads DAMVIQNPRYQVTQFGKPVTLSCSQTLNHNVMYWYQQKSSQAPKLLFHYYDKDFNNEADTPDNFQSRRPNTSFCFLDIRSPGLGDTAMYLCATSRDLRGDEAFFGQGTRLTVV.

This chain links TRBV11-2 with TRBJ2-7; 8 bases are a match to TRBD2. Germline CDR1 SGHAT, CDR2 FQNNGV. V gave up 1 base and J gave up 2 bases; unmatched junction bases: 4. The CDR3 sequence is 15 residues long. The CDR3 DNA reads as TGTGCCAGCAGCTTAGGCCCGGGACTAGCCTACGAGCAGTACTTC. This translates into CASSLGPGLAYEQYF.

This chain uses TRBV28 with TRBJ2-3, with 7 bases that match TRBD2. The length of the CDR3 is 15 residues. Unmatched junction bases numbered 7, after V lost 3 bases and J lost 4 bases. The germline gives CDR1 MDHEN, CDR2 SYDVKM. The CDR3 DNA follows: TGTGCCAGCAGTTTGCTCAGGGAGGGCTCAGATACGCAGTATTTT. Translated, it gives CASSLLREGSDTQYF.

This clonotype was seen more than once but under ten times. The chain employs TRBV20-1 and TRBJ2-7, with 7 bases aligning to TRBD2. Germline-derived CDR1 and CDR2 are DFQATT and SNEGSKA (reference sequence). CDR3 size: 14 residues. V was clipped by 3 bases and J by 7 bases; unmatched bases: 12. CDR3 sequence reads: CSASPDSVGGEQYF. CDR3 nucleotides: TGCAGTGCTAGTCCCGACTCGGTGGGAGGGGAGCAGTACTTC.